What follows are 9 T cell receptor beta chains derived from one specimen sequenced in a study of cytomegalovirus exposure and HLA in healthy donors (dated by TCRdb to 2015 to 2018). Library preparation was by the immunoSEQ multiplex PCR assay. A mixture of 60 forward primers for TCR Vbeta segments and 13 reverse primers for TCR Jbeta segments was used in the multiplex PCR. As stored in TCRdb, this immuneACCESS dataset retains in-frame rearrangements with V and J assigned. A fraction of the clones does not appear; measured against another copy, unresolved V genes explain less than half of the discrepancy, and the remainder lacks a known reason. Here the sample has roughly 120,000 clones; 9% to 10% occur a single time. Around 3% of the sample is held by the ten biggest clonotypes. Sequenced material: PBMCs. The receptors originated from a man under 40 in good health and CMV-seronegative.

This clone was observed a few times. This chain connects TRBV4-1 to TRBJ1-1; D uncertain. V lost 1 base and J 1 base, leaving 7 bases between the germline ends. The CDR3 runs to 14 residues. Germline assignment: CDR1 MGHRA and CDR2 YSYEKL. CDR3 coding DNA: TGCGCCAGCAGCCAAGTGAACAGGAACACTGAAGCTTTCTTT. Its protein is CASSQVNRNTEAFF.

The table lists this clone with a few counts. The chain recombines TRBV28 with TRBJ1-5; a possible D gene is TRBD1 (6 bases). V lost 9 bases, J lost 0 bases, and 15 bases lay in between. The CDR3 length is 15 residues. The germline V gene encodes CDR1 MDHEN and CDR2 SYDVKM. CDR3 protein: CASGQTVYSNQPQHF. In DNA, the CDR3 is TGTGCCAGTGGACAGACAGTCTATAGCAATCAGCCCCAGCATTTT. The complete variable domain, with remaining parts taken from reference TRBV28 and TRBJ1-5, reads DVKVTQSSRYLVKRTGEKVFLECVQDMDHENMFWYRQDPGLGLRLIYFSYDVKMKEKGDIPEGYSVSREKKERFSLILESASTNQTSMYLCASGQTVYSNQPQHFGDGTRLSIL.

The V and J genes are TRBV19 and TRBJ2-3; 11 bases are shared with TRBD1. The J segment lost 5 bases and the V segment lost 3 bases, leaving 4 bases of the junction unmatched. The CDR3 runs to 15 residues. Germline lookup yields CDR1 LNHDA and CDR2 SQIVND (reference sequence). In DNA form, the CDR3 reads TGTGCCAGTAGTATGGACAGGGGGCCGGGAGATACGCAGTATTTT. It specifies CASSMDRGPGDTQYF.

This clone showed up just a few times. The V and J genes are TRBV9 and TRBJ1-2; TRBD1 is a possible D gene (5 bases). CDR1 and CDR2 from the germline V gene are SGDLS and YYNGEE. V dropped 4 bases and J dropped 2 bases, with 12 bases sitting between them. The CDR3 length is 14 residues. The CDR3 bases are TGTGCCAGCAGCATGAACAGGCCAAACTATGGCTACACCTTC. Translation gives CASSMNRPNYGYTF.

This clone was detected a few times. The chain links TRBV19 to TRBJ1-1, with D tentatively TRBD1 (6 bases). CDR1 is LNHDA, CDR2 SQIVND, per germline (reference sequence). The V gene lost 5 bases and the J gene lost 2 bases, with 15 bases spanning the gap. This CDR3 has 15 amino acids. The CDR3 loop reads CASSLTGQPNTEAFF. CDR3 DNA sequence: TGTGCCAGTAGTCTTACCGGACAGCCAAACACTGAAGCTTTCTTT.

V is TRBV6-5 and J is TRBJ1-1; D perhaps matches TRBD1 (6 bases). V lost 0 bases, J lost 7 bases, and 9 bases lay in between. Germline-derived CDR1 and CDR2 are MNHEY and SVGAGI. This CDR3 contains 13 residues. DNA of the CDR3: TGTGCCAGCAGTTACTCACAGGGCGGTGAAGCTTTCTTT. Its protein is CASSYSQGGEAFF.

This clone has just a few counts. This chain links TRBV4-1 with TRBJ1-1; a possible D gene is TRBD1 (5 bases). This CDR3 has 12 residues. Germline loops: CDR1 MGHRA, CDR2 YSYEKL. The V and J ends lost 0 bases and 9 bases respectively, with 8 bases between them. The CDR3 sequence: CASSQDREKAFF. In nucleotides, the CDR3 is TGCGCCAGCAGCCAAGACAGGGAAAAAGCTTTCTTT.

The sample holds a few counts of this clone. V is TRBV19 and J is TRBJ1-6; a possible D gene is TRBD1 (5 bases). The CDR3 spans 14 residues. CDR1 and CDR2 (germline): LNHDA, SQIVND (reference sequence). V was trimmed by 7 bases and J by 8 bases, leaving 15 bases between them. Here the CDR3 reads CASTQNRPDSPLHF. CDR3 nucleotide sequence: TGTGCCAGTACCCAGAACAGGCCGGATTCACCCCTCCACTTT.

The chain combines TRBV19 with TRBJ2-3; 11 nucleotides align to TRBD2. Germline assignment: CDR1 LNHDA and CDR2 SQIVND (reference sequence). This CDR3 is 14 amino acids long. V shed 9 bases, J shed 2 bases, and the junction held 4 bases outside the gene matches. The CDR3 region is CASGTSGFTDTQYF. CDR3 in DNA: TGTGCCAGCGGGACTAGCGGATTCACAGATACGCAGTATTTT. Variable domain in full (rest from reference TRBV19 and TRBJ2-3): DGGITQSPKYLFRKEGQNVTLSCEQNLNHDAMYWYRQDPGQGLRLIYYSQIVNDFQKGDIAEGYSVSREKKESFPLTVTSAQKNPTAFYLCASGTSGFTDTQYFGPGTRLTVL.